The clone carrying this T cell receptor beta chain was observed a handful of times. The sample originates from a study of blood T cells in healthy people across ages. Per-sample yields of isolated PBMCs were at least 6 million. It was with a sample-barcoded 5' primer and a J-beta primer mix that a second PCR of about 7 to 12 cycles was run. Template switching added a 12-random-nucleotide identifier to every cDNA molecule. TCRdb independently ran MiXCR on the 5' RACE reads; one entry per CDR3 protein. The sample lists fewer than 600,000 distinct CDR3 sequences, 25% to 35% seen once, with approximately 3.7% in the top ten. The CDR3 covers 14 residues. The V end lost 5 bases, the J end lost 0 bases, and 11 bases lay between the germline ends. Per germline, CDR1 DFQATT and CDR2 SNEGSKA (reference sequence). The sample was also reused in another study, on T cells of mothers and their children. As that study records: Study donors consisted of a few healthy Caucasian mothers and their six children. The study found slightly higher but non-significant overlap in related versus unrelated mother-child pairs.

The chain recombines TRBV20-1 with TRBJ2-1, with D uncertain. The sample was blood. The origin of this receptor is a boy between 2 and 10 years old in good health. The CDR3 sequence: CSAPTVSSYNEQFF. Written as DNA, the CDR3 is TGCAGTGCTCCTACAGTGTCCTCCTACAATGAGCAGTTCTTC.